This T cell receptor (beta chain) was sequenced for a study of blood T cell repertoires in COVID-19. Produced via immunoSEQ multiplex PCR; TCRdb's table is partial and in-frame only. The sample contains tens of thousands of clones, around 87% of which appear only once. V lost 7 bases and J lost 2; bases outside the gene matches: 2. CDR3 size: 15 residues. CDR1 SGHRS and CDR2 YFSETQ come from the germline V gene. The sequence came from a human donor in a cohort sampled during active COVID-19. This chain connects TRBV5-1 to TRBJ2-1, with TRBD2 identical over 14 bases. The sequenced sample consisted of peripheral blood. The CDR3 DNA follows: TGCGCCAGCTCGACTAGCGGGGGGGCCTACAATGAGCAGTTCTTC. It encodes CASSTSGGAYNEQFF. The full variable domain, with the rest looked up from reference TRBV5-1 and TRBJ2-1, is KAGVTQTPRYLIKTRGQQVTLSCSPISGHRSVSWYQQTPGQGLQFLFEYFSETQRNKGNFPGRFSGRQFSNSRSEMNVSTLELGDSALYLCASSTSGGAYNEQFFGPGTRLTVL.